This is a list of T cell receptor beta chains from one sample in a study of graft-versus-host responses after intestinal transplantation. The assay was immunoSEQ multiplex PCR, and TCRdb's table has in-frame clones only and misses some. Of 12,000 to 15,000 clones in the sample, over 70% were seen once. The source was ileum tissue, collected 16 days after intestinal transplant. The receptor source for this set is a human patient who received an intestinal transplant, so some T cells may come from the graft donor. The CDR3 runs from the conserved cysteine through the conserved F or W. Each record gives: J gene, clone size, D gene, V gene, CDR3 protein, CDR3 DNA. A D gene is named only where the DNA matches it firmly. Size tells how often a clone was seen (once, few, many) or the class of an expanded clone, and some rows leave it out.

J: TRBJ2-2
size: .
D: TRBD2
V: TRBV5-1
CDR3: CASSWTSGSPNTGELFF
DNA: TGCGCCAGCAGCTGGACTAGCGGGAGCCCCAACACCGGGGAGCTGTTTTTT

J: TRBJ2-5
size: once
D: .
V: TRBV6-5
CDR3: CASSPDGAWGDQYF
DNA: TGTGCCAGCAGCCCCGACGGGGCGTGGGGGGACCAGTACTTC

J: TRBJ2-6
size: .
D: .
V: TRBV5-1
CDR3: CASSRGGDSGANVLTF
DNA: TGCGCCAGCAGCAGGGGGGGCGACTCTGGGGCCAACGTCCTGACTTTC

J: TRBJ1-5
size: .
D: .
V: TRBV4-1
CDR3: CASSPGPGRKPQHF
DNA: TGCGCCAGCAGCCCCGGACCAGGGCGGAAGCCCCAGCATTTT

J: TRBJ1-4
size: once
D: TRBD1
V: TRBV7-9
CDR3: CATPGQGLQSEKLFF
DNA: TGTGCCACCCCGGGACAGGGGCTCCAAAGTGAAAAACTGTTTTTT

J: TRBJ2-4
size: few
D: TRBD1
V: TRBV13
CDR3: CASSQGGQARNIQYF
DNA: TGTGCCAGCAGCCAAGGCGGACAGGCGAGAAACATTCAGTACTTC

J: TRBJ2-6
size: .
D: .
V: TRBV5-4
CDR3: CASSLGSGGVSGANVLTF
DNA: TGTGCCAGCAGCCTTGGGTCCGGGGGTGTCTCTGGGGCCAACGTCCTGACTTTC

J: TRBJ1-1
size: .
D: .
V: TRBV6-5
CDR3: CASSYSAGGFEAFF
DNA: TGTGCCAGCAGTTACTCGGCGGGTGGATTTGAAGCTTTCTTT

J: TRBJ2-7
size: .
D: .
V: TRBV6-1
CDR3: CASKVDISYEQYF
DNA: TGTGCCAGCAAGGTAGACATATCCTACGAGCAGTACTTC

J: TRBJ2-7
size: few
D: .
V: TRBV30
CDR3: CAWSVSAGYEQYF
DNA: TGTGCCTGGAGTGTATCCGCGGGCTACGAGCAGTACTTC

J: TRBJ2-1
size: .
D: .
V: TRBV4-1
CDR3: CASSHATGYNEQFF
DNA: TGCGCCAGCAGCCACGCGACTGGCTACAATGAGCAGTTCTTC

J: TRBJ2-2
size: .
D: TRBD1
V: TRBV9
CDR3: CASSPGQGAWGELFF
DNA: TGTGCCAGCAGCCCGGGACAGGGGGCGTGGGGGGAGCTGTTTTTT

J: TRBJ2-5
size: .
D: .
V: TRBV7-7
CDR3: CASSNKRGLTAERTQYF
DNA: TGTGCTAGCAGCAATAAACGGGGATTGACGGCAGAACGGACCCAGTACTTC

J: TRBJ2-1
size: .
D: TRBD2
V: TRBV9
CDR3: CASDSSGRAIYNEQFF
DNA: TGTGCCAGCGACTCTAGCGGGAGGGCCATCTACAATGAGCAGTTCTTC

J: TRBJ1-4
size: .
D: .
V: TRBV9
CDR3: CASSPSIGNRNEKLFF
DNA: TGTGCCAGCAGCCCTAGCATTGGGAACCGTAATGAAAAACTGTTTTTT

J: TRBJ2-7
size: once
D: TRBD2
V: TRBV5-1
CDR3: CASSLGGTSGSYEQYF
DNA: TGCGCCAGCAGCTTGGGGGGGACTAGCGGTTCCTACGAACAGTACTTC

J: TRBJ2-1
size: .
D: .
V: TRBV6-5
CDR3: CASSYSIGGGGYEQFF
DNA: TGTGCCAGCAGTTACTCGATAGGGGGAGGGGGGTATGAGCAGTTCTTC

J: TRBJ1-5
size: .
D: .
V: TRBV19
CDR3: CASTPWQGAANQPQHF
DNA: TGTGCCAGTACTCCCTGGCAGGGCGCAGCCAATCAGCCCCAGCATTTT

J: TRBJ2-1
size: .
D: TRBD1
V: TRBV10-3
CDR3: CAISESDRGPDEQFF
DNA: TGTGCCATCAGTGAGTCGGACAGGGGGCCCGATGAGCAGTTCTTC

J: TRBJ2-7
size: .
D: TRBD2
V: TRBV5-5
CDR3: CASSLVAGGAYEQYF
DNA: TGTGCCAGCAGCTTGGTGGCGGGAGGCGCCTACGAGCAGTACTTC

J: TRBJ2-7
size: once
D: TRBD2
V: TRBV27
CDR3: CASSLAGVSSYEQYF
DNA: TGTGCCAGCAGTTTAGCGGGAGTAAGCTCCTACGAGCAGTACTTC

J: TRBJ2-7
size: few
D: TRBD1
V: TRBV5-1
CDR3: CASSLGQGAYEQYF
DNA: TGCGCCAGCAGCTTGGGACAGGGGGCCTACGAGCAGTACTTC